This T cell receptor (beta chain) was identified during a study of glioma-infiltrating T cells after dendritic cell vaccination. Study summary: Monocyte-derived dendritic cells, cultured seven days with IL-4 and GM-CSF, were pulsed with autologous tumor lysate. At biweekly intervals, patients got three intradermal dendritic cell vaccine injections.

Losses at the gene ends were 1 base for V and 6 bases for J; bases not matched to a gene: 8. The CDR3 totals 16 residues. Germline V CDR1 and CDR2: MGHDK, SYGVNS. The PCR used 60 V beta and 13 J beta primers. Assay: immunoSEQ multiplex PCR; the TCRdb copy retains only in-frame clones and omits some. Among about 50,000 clones listed, around nine tenths were seen once. As to time point: after dendritic cell vaccination, including at tumor progression/relapse. Selection required adequate fresh-frozen tumor tissue plus more than two years' survival data. Source: blood, taken after dendritic cell vaccination. The sequence derives from a human donor with glioblastoma. The V call is TRBV25-1, the J call TRBJ2-1; the match to TRBD1 covers 8 bases. CDR3 protein: CASSEFAGQGTNEQFF. The DNA for the CDR3 is TGTGCCAGCAGTGAATTCGCCGGACAGGGAACCAATGAGCAGTTCTTC.